These T cell receptor beta chains were read from a single sample in a study of blood T cells in healthy people across ages. One entry per CDR3 protein, called by TCRdb with MiXCR from the 5' RACE reads. The data hold roughly 680,000 distinct CDR3 sequences, with more than 45% observed a single time. Sequenced: blood. These receptors originate from an elderly woman in good health. Each CDR3 is given with its conserved first and last residue. Fields, in order: V gene, D gene, clone size, J gene, CDR3 length, CDR3 protein, CDR3 DNA. The D gene is left open where the match is weak. The size field is filled for only some rows; it gives once, few, many or a size class.

TRBV27	NA	NA	TRBJ1-1	15	CASSLTGALNTEAFF	TGTGCCAGCAGTTTAACCGGGGCTTTGAACACTGAAGCTTTCTTT
TRBV7-9	NA	NA	TRBJ2-7	13	CASSLAQEEAQYF	TGTGCCAGCAGCTTAGCCCAGGAAGAGGCCCAGTACTTC
TRBV2	NA	NA	TRBJ1-5	17	CASSEFWTVNSNQPQHF	TGTGCCAGCAGTGAATTTTGGACAGTAAATAGCAATCAGCCCCAGCATTTT
TRBV27	TRBD1	many	TRBJ1-6	15	CASSYGDRGNSPLHF	TGTGCCAGCAGTTATGGAGACAGGGGTAATTCACCCCTCCACTTT
TRBV11-2	TRBD1	NA	TRBJ2-3	16	CASSLRQGASTDTQYF	TGTGCCAGCAGCCTTCGACAGGGGGCGAGCACAGATACGCAGTATTTT
TRBV7-3	TRBD1	many	TRBJ2-3	13	CASSSDRSDTQYF	TGTGCCAGCAGCTCGGACAGGTCAGATACGCAGTATTTT
TRBV7-2	NA	many	TRBJ2-5	12	CASSFSSGREYF	TGTGCCAGCAGCTTCTCCTCCGGGCGAGAGTACTTC
TRBV10-3	TRBD1	NA	TRBJ1-2	13	CAVPAQGNYGYTF	TGTGCCGTCCCGGCACAGGGGAACTATGGCTACACCTTC
TRBV10-1	TRBD2	NA	TRBJ2-1	18	CASSESRVSGDWGGEQFF	TGCGCCAGCAGTGAGTCGAGGGTTAGCGGGGATTGGGGCGGTGAGCAGTTCTTC
TRBV11-2	TRBD1	NA	TRBJ1-1	14	CASSAGTGGAEAFF	TGTGCCAGCAGCGCGGGTACAGGGGGCGCTGAAGCTTTCTTT
TRBV12-3/TRBV12-4	NA	NA	TRBJ2-1	14	CASSRDPAYNEQFF	TGTGCCAGCTCCCGGGACCCCGCCTACAATGAGCAGTTCTTC
TRBV12-5	NA	NA	TRBJ1-4	11	CAQLRGGKLFF	TGTGCCCAGCTCCGGGGGGGAAAACTGTTTTTT
TRBV30	NA	many	TRBJ2-4	11	CAWSIADIQYF	TGTGCCTGGAGTATAGCAGACATTCAGTACTTC
TRBV5-1	NA	many	TRBJ1-1	14	CASSLEAGFTEAFF	TGCGCCAGCAGCTTGGAGGCGGGGTTCACTGAAGCTTTCTTT
TRBV25-1	TRBD1	NA	TRBJ1-2	14	CASSDRRQGRGYTF	TGTGCCAGCAGTGACCGCCGACAGGGAAGGGGCTACACCTTC
TRBV3-1	NA	many	TRBJ2-5	14	CASSHGVLGETQYF	TGTGCCAGCAGCCACGGGGTCCTCGGGGAGACCCAGTACTTC
TRBV5-1	TRBD2	NA	TRBJ2-7	18	CASSPGLAGYPSYNEQYF	TGCGCCAGCAGCCCGGGACTAGCGGGGTATCCCTCCTACAATGAGCAGTACTTC
TRBV12-3/TRBV12-4	NA	NA	TRBJ2-5	13	CASTRDGQETQYF	TGTGCCAGCACGAGGGACGGTCAAGAGACCCAGTACTTC
TRBV7-3	NA	NA	TRBJ2-2	14	CASSPRRTTGELFF	TGTGCCAGCAGCCCGAGAAGAACTACCGGGGAGCTGTTTTTT
TRBV7-9	TRBD1	NA	TRBJ1-2	15	CASSSRDRSNYGYTF	TGTGCCAGCAGCTCGCGGGACAGGAGTAACTATGGCTACACCTTC
TRBV20-1	NA	many	TRBJ2-5	14	CSADRDLYQETQYF	TGCAGTGCTGACCGAGACTTGTACCAAGAGACCCAGTACTTC
TRBV7-9	TRBD2	NA	TRBJ2-1	15	CASSVGLAGSNEQFF	TGTGCCAGCAGCGTCGGACTAGCGGGGAGCAATGAGCAGTTCTTC
TRBV15	NA	NA	TRBJ1-6	16	CATSRTGDRNNSPLHF	TGTGCCACCAGCAGAACCGGCGACAGGAATAATTCACCCCTCCACTTT
TRBV12-3/TRBV12-4	TRBD2	NA	TRBJ2-1	16	CASSPRLAGGPDEQFF	TGTGCCAGCAGTCCACGACTAGCGGGAGGGCCGGATGAGCAGTTCTTC
TRBV9	TRBD1	NA	TRBJ2-6	17	CASSVAGGATGANVLTF	TGTGCCAGCAGCGTAGCAGGGGGCGCGACTGGGGCCAACGTCCTGACTTTC
TRBV7-9	NA	many	TRBJ2-7	12	CASQLAGQEQYF	TGTGCCAGCCAATTAGCGGGACAGGAGCAGTACTTC
TRBV15	NA	once	TRBJ2-7	16	CATSRPGRTGRSEQYF	TGTGCCACCAGCAGGCCTGGGAGGACAGGTAGGAGCGAGCAGTACTTC
TRBV10-3	TRBD1	NA	TRBJ2-7	14	CAISPDRDSYEQYF	TGTGCCATCAGCCCGGACAGGGATTCCTACGAGCAGTACTTC
TRBV18	NA	NA	TRBJ2-5	13	CASSPPIPGTQYF	TGTGCCAGCTCACCACCGATTCCCGGGACCCAGTACTTC
TRBV10-3	TRBD1	NA	TRBJ2-3	15	CAISGGQGFTDTQYF	TGTGCCATCAGTGGGGGACAGGGGTTCACAGATACGCAGTATTTT
TRBV6-4	TRBD1	few	TRBJ1-1	14	CASSVGTGVTEVFF	TGTGCCAGCAGTGTGGGGACAGGGGTAACTGAAGTTTTCTTT
TRBV5-1	NA	NA	TRBJ2-3	15	CASSSAGRITDTQYF	TGCGCCAGCAGCTCCGCGGGACGTATCACAGATACGCAGTATTTT
TRBV29-1	NA	once	TRBJ2-1	11	CSGEDRGEQFF	TGCAGCGGTGAAGACCGGGGTGAGCAGTTCTTC
TRBV20-1	NA	NA	TRBJ2-7	15	CSAHPGGASTYEQYF	TGCAGTGCTCACCCCGGAGGGGCTAGCACCTACGAGCAGTACTTC
TRBV4-2	NA	NA	TRBJ1-1	14	CASSQEPGKPEAFF	TGTGCCAGCAGCCAAGAACCAGGGAAACCTGAAGCTTTCTTT
TRBV10-3	NA	NA	TRBJ1-3	12	CAISPVLNTIYF	TGTGCCATCAGCCCCGTTCTAAACACCATATATTTT
TRBV7-2	NA	many	TRBJ2-2	12	CASSLGAGELFF	TGTGCCAGCAGCCTGGGGGCCGGGGAGCTGTTTTTT
TRBV20-1	TRBD2	many	TRBJ2-1	11	CSFPSGIVQFF	TGCAGTTTTCCTAGCGGGATTGTACAGTTCTTC
TRBV2	TRBD2	NA	TRBJ2-1	13	CASSGGAGGEQFF	TGTGCCAGCAGTGGAGGAGCGGGGGGAGAGCAGTTCTTC
TRBV5-1	NA	many	TRBJ2-1	13	CASSVNGYNEQFF	TGCGCCAGCAGCGTGAACGGATACAATGAGCAGTTCTTC